The 13 T cell receptor beta chains in this list originate from one sample, sequenced in a study of metastatic and nonmetastatic thyroid tumors. None of the patients had undergone any treatment ahead of thyroid surgery. TCRdb redid the clone calls on the PCR reads using MiXCR. The data contain 25,000 to 40,000 clones, around 15% of them seen just once; the ten biggest clones take up approximately 5%. The specimen sequenced was blood. All receptors come from a female donor with papillary thyroid cancer or a benign thyroid nodule (not recorded which). Some clones in this sample may be carry-over from other donors' samples.

This clone was found many times. This CDR3 is CASSFSGDIQYF. CDR3 bases: TGTGCCAGCAGTTTTAGCGGGGACATTCAGTACTTC. The chain couples TRBV12-3 or TRBV12-4 to TRBJ2-4; 8 nucleotides align to TRBD2. This CDR3 spans 12 amino acids. Losses at the gene ends were 3 bases for V and 8 bases for J; bases not matched to a gene: 0.

This clone was detected many times. The chain recombines TRBV7-2 with TRBJ1-2, with D perhaps matching TRBD1 (6 bases). The germline gives CDR1 SGHTA, CDR2 FQGNSA. With 4 bases removed from V and 5 bases from J, the gap between germline ends came to 17 bases. The CDR3 loop spans 15 amino acids. CDR3 sequence (DNA): TGTGCCAGCAGCTCCTCTTGGACAGAAGCTTATGGCTACACCTTC. This translates into CASSSSWTEAYGYTF.

Details on this clone: The junction departs from germline at one end; a sequencing error may be responsible. This chain links TRBV18 with TRBJ2-7; D gene unclear. The CDR3 totals 15 residues. Germline values: CDR1 KGHSH, CDR2 LQKENI. In nucleotides, the CDR3 is TGTGCCAGCTCACCAGCAGGTTTGGAAAGCTACGAGCAGCACTTC. Amino acids: CASSPAGLESYEQHF.

Many counts were recorded for this clone. Other nucleotide sequences from this sample produce the same CDR3. V gene TRBV10-3 combines with J gene TRBJ1-1; no reliable D call. The germline V and J ends were trimmed by 5 bases and 1 base, with 8 bases remaining between them. CDR3 length: 13 amino acids. Germline CDR1 is ENHRY and CDR2 is SYGVKD. CDR3 nucleotide sequence: TGTGCCATCAGTAGGACGGGGAACACTGAAGCTTTCTTT. Translation: CAISRTGNTEAFF.

In its sample, this clone was seen a few times. The genes are TRBV30 and TRBJ1-6, with D unclear. Germline V gene sequence: CDR1 GTSNPN, CDR2 SVGIG (reference sequence). The CDR3 loop spans 13 amino acids. Trimming pared 1 base from V and 8 bases from J, leaving 9 bases between. The CDR3 nucleotides read TGTGCCTGGAGTGGGGGTATTGATTCACCCCTCCACTTT. It codes for CAWSGGIDSPLHF.

This clone was recorded many times. The gene calls are TRBV4-3 and TRBJ2-7; 7 nucleotides match TRBD1. CDR1 is LGHNA, CDR2 YSLEER, per germline. V lost 4 bases and J lost 6; bases outside the gene matches: 9. This CDR3 region has 14 residues. CDR3 protein: CASSRDRAVGEQYF. CDR3 coding DNA: TGCGCCAGCAGCCGTGACAGGGCTGTGGGCGAGCAGTACTTC.

This clone appeared a single time. The chain combines TRBV20-1 with TRBJ2-2, with 11 bases aligning to TRBD2. Germline V gives CDR1 DFQATT, CDR2 SNEGSKA (reference sequence). The V and J ends lost 6 bases and 5 bases, in that order; junction bases with no gene match: 5. The CDR3 is made up of 14 amino acids. CDR3 coding DNA: TGCAGTGCCCGATGGACTAGCGGGACCGGGGAGCTGTTTTTT. Residues: CSARWTSGTGELFF.

This clone counts as medium-sized. V and J are TRBV6-1 and TRBJ2-2; D unclear. CDR3 length equals 14 residues. V lost 3 bases to trimming and J lost 5 bases, with 10 bases between them. Germline CDR1 MNHNS, CDR2 SASEGT. The CDR3 DNA reads as TGTGCCAGCAGTGACCTAGGGCGGACCGGGGAGCTGTTTTTT. It codes for CASSDLGRTGELFF.

There are many counts of this clone. The rearrangement joins TRBV20-1 to TRBJ2-1; TRBD1 matches 7 bases. This CDR3 region has 16 residues. CDR1 and CDR2 from the germline V gene are DFQATT and SNEGSKA (reference sequence). Trimming at V came to 0 bases and at J to 0 bases, leaving 5 bases not matched to a gene. In nucleotides, the CDR3 is TGCAGTGCTAGAGACTCAGGGGGTAGCTCCTACAATGAGCAGTTCTTC. Its protein product is CSARDSGGSSYNEQFF.

In its sample, this clone was seen many times. The chain links TRBV19 to TRBJ1-4; D call uncertain. V lost 1 base to trimming and J lost 8 bases, with 2 bases between them. The CDR3 loop spans 11 amino acids. CDR1 is LNHDA, CDR2 SQIVND, per germline (reference sequence). In DNA form, the CDR3 reads TGTGCCAGTAGTATAGGCGAAAAACTGTTTTTT. Protein product: CASSIGEKLFF.

This clone rates as medium-sized. The chain recombines TRBV12-3 or TRBV12-4 with TRBJ2-2, with 12 bases that match TRBD1. The CDR3 extends over 16 amino acids. The J segment lost 8 bases and the V segment lost 0 bases, leaving 4 bases of the junction unmatched. The CDR3 is CASSLAPGQGAGELFF. CDR3 sequence (DNA): TGTGCCAGCAGTTTAGCACCGGGACAGGGGGCGGGGGAGCTGTTTTTT.

Worth noting for this clone: Being one base from a much bigger clone, this may be a read error. Here the CDR3 omits its conserved ending phenylalanine or tryptophan, so a read error is the likely source. J is TRBJ1-5 and V is TRBV5-1; D uncertain. This CDR3 comprises 17 residues. Per germline, CDR1 SGHRS and CDR2 YFSETQ. The CDR3 is CAISLEAQEDSNQPQHL. The CDR3 coding sequence is TGCGCCATCAGCTTGGAAGCCCAGGAAGATAGCAATCAGCCCCAGCATCTT.

This clone was seen more than once but under ten times. The chain recombines TRBV2 with TRBJ2-7; D may be TRBD1 (6 bases). This CDR3 region has 13 residues. CDR1 is SNHLY and CDR2 is FYNNEI in the germline V gene. Trimming removed 4 bases from V and 4 bases from J, with 11 bases in between. The CDR3 DNA reads as TGTGCCAGCAGTGGGTGGGGACATTACGAGCAGTACTTC. Its protein product is CASSGWGHYEQYF.